The clone carrying this T cell receptor beta chain was seen repeatedly, ten times or more. Its target is unknown. The data are from a study of breast tumors, draining lymph nodes, adjacent tissues. General study findings and limits: Luminal-like breast cancer showed significantly greater tumor-nontumor repertoire similarity than basal-like breast cancer did. Tumors had less TCR diversity than lymph nodes, more than nontumor tissue. The lymph node origin of tumor T cells was framed as consistent with a hypothesis, not demonstrated.

In TCRdb, the multiplex PCR reads were re-called with MiXCR into one record per CDR3 protein. The profile shows some 65,000 distinct CDR3 sequences, 43% of them singletons. This CDR3 has 11 amino acids. The V gene's germline CDR1 is SGHRS and CDR2 YFSETQ. Trimming stripped 4 bases from V and 6 bases from J, with 7 bases between. The V call is TRBV5-1, the J call TRBJ1-2; D not resolved. The clonotype originates from a female donor with breast cancer. Some clones in this sample may be carry-over from other donors' samples. The sequenced sample was breast tumor tissue. CDR3 nucleotide sequence: TGCGCCAGCAGCGCGGCGGATGGCTACACCTTC. Translated, it gives CASSAADGYTF.